Shown below are 21 T cell receptor beta chains from a single sample sequenced in a study of T cell clonotyping in hematopoietic cell transplantation. Time point of the sample: recipient sample about 28 days before transplant, after cytoreduction. Clones were read by immunoSEQ multiplex PCR, and TCRdb kept only the in-frame ones, dropping some. The sample carries about 6,500 clones, about 97% recorded once. Sequenced material: peripheral blood mononuclear cells, taken before stem cell transplant. The source of these receptors is a man in his 70s with acute myeloid leukemia. Some clones in this sample may be carry-over from other donors' samples.

The chain recombines TRBV7-2 with TRBJ1-5; D remains ambiguous. The CDR3 runs 13 residues. Germline lookup yields CDR1 SGHTA and CDR2 FQGNSA. Trimming pared 2 bases from V and 5 bases from J, leaving 7 bases between. In nucleotides, the CDR3 is TGTGCCAGCAGCTTAAACGGGGATCAGCCCCAGCATTTT. The encoded protein is CASSLNGDQPQHF.

The chain carries TRBV6-6 and TRBJ1-5, with TRBD1 matching over 8 bases. Trimming at V came to 6 bases and at J to 4 bases, leaving 8 bases not matched to a gene. The CDR3 runs 15 residues. The germline V gene has CDR1 MNHNY and CDR2 SVGAGI (reference sequence). The CDR3 loop is CASSPRQGANQPQHF. The CDR3 DNA reads TGTGCCAGCAGCCCCAGGCAGGGGGCGAATCAGCCCCAGCATTTT.

This clone came up once. In DNA, the CDR3 is TGTGCCAGCAGTCACCGGGGAGGGGTTAGCAACACCATATATTTT. Protein sequence: CASSHRGGVSNTIYF. J is TRBJ1-3 and V is TRBV27, with D tentatively TRBD1 (5 bases). V lost 5 bases and J lost 7, with 18 bases in between. Germline V gene sequence: CDR1 MNHEY, CDR2 SMNVEV (reference sequence). The CDR3 is 15 residues long.

This sequence joins TRBV7-9 and TRBJ2-7; D perhaps matches TRBD1 (6 bases). The length of the CDR3 is 13 residues. CDR1 and CDR2 (germline): SEHNR, FQNEAQ (reference sequence). V dropped 6 bases and J dropped 12 bases, with 21 bases sitting between them. This chain's CDR3 is CASSGQSSLGPYF. In DNA form, the CDR3 reads TGTGCCAGCAGTGGACAGAGTAGCTTGGGCCCGTACTTC. The full variable domain, its missing parts supplied by reference TRBV7-9 and TRBJ2-7, is DTGVSQNPRHKITKRGQNVTFRCDPISEHNRLYWYRQTLGQGPEFLTYFQNEAQLEKSRLLSDRFSAERPKGSFSTLEIQRTEQGDSAMYLCASSGQSSLGPYFGPGTRLTVT.

The chain uses TRBV10-1 and TRBJ2-7, with 11 bases matching TRBD1. CDR3 size: 14 residues. The germline gives CDR1 WNHNN, CDR2 SYGVQD (reference sequence). Unmatched junction bases numbered 5, after V lost 3 bases and J lost 7 bases. The CDR3 spells CASSDGQGAGEQYF. The CDR3 region has the DNA TGCGCCAGCAGTGACGGACAGGGGGCGGGGGAGCAGTACTTC.

This chain links TRBV6-6 with TRBJ1-3, with D hard to call. Germline CDR1 MNHNY, CDR2 SVGAGI (reference sequence). This CDR3 has 16 residues. V gave up 0 bases and J gave up 4 bases, with 13 bases separating them. The CDR3 is CASSYSRQVSGNTIYF. As DNA, the CDR3 is TGTGCCAGCAGTTACTCGCGGCAAGTCTCAGGAAACACCATATATTTT.

The chain couples TRBV5-1 to TRBJ1-3; D is ambiguous. The V and J ends lost 4 bases and 0 bases respectively, with 14 bases between them. Looked up from germline, CDR1 is SGHRS and CDR2 is YFSETQ. The CDR3 runs 16 residues. The CDR3 DNA is TGCGCCAGCAGCCTAGGAACCTTTAGCTCTGGAAACACCATATATTTT. It codes for CASSLGTFSSGNTIYF.

This rearrangement joins TRBV7-8 to TRBJ1-2; 7 nucleotides line up with TRBD1. J lost 5 bases, V lost 5 bases, and 11 bases had no gene match. Germline V gives CDR1 SGHVS, CDR2 FQNEAQ. CDR3 length: 15 residues. The CDR3 protein is CASSKGDREIYGYTF. The CDR3 DNA reads as TGTGCCAGCAGCAAGGGGGACAGAGAGATATATGGCTACACCTTC.

The CDR3 spells CSASGLGDYEQYF. In DNA, the CDR3 is TGCAGCGCATCTGGGTTGGGAGACTACGAGCAGTACTTC. The chain carries TRBV29-1 and TRBJ2-7; perhaps TRBD2 as D (5 bases). The V end lost 7 bases, the J end lost 3 bases, and 16 bases lay between the germline ends. Per germline, CDR1 SQVTM and CDR2 ANQGSEA. The CDR3 covers 13 residues.

V and J are TRBV9 and TRBJ1-6; D is undetermined. The CDR3 sequence is 18 residues long. V gave up 3 bases and J gave up 2 bases, with 18 bases separating them. Germline V CDR1 and CDR2: SGDLS, YYNGEE. The CDR3 region has the DNA TGTGCCAGCAGCGGCGGTACGGGCGCTGAGGCCTATAATTCACCCCTCCACTTT. Its translation: CASSGGTGAEAYNSPLHF.

V and J are TRBV7-8 and TRBJ1-5; no firm D call. The V gene's germline CDR1 is SGHVS and CDR2 FQNEAQ. The CDR3 totals 13 residues. The V and J ends lost 7 bases and 2 bases respectively, with 9 bases between them. CDR3 in DNA: TGTGCCAGCACCAGCTTGGGCAATCAGCCCCAGCATTTT. Its protein product is CASTSLGNQPQHF. Variable domain in full (rest from reference TRBV7-8 and TRBJ1-5): GAGVSQSPRYKVAKRGQDVALRCDPISGHVSLFWYQQALGQGPEFLTYFQNEAQLDKSGLPSDRFFAERPEGSVSTLKIQRTQQEDSAVYLCASTSLGNQPQHFGDGTRLSIL.

This rearrangement joins TRBV5-6 to TRBJ2-5; no clear D. CDR3 length: 13 residues. The germline gives CDR1 SGHDT, CDR2 YYEEEE. The ends were cut back, 0 bases at V and 2 bases at J, with 5 bases in the middle. CDR3 sequence reads: CASSLVAQETQYF. The CDR3 DNA sequence: TGTGCCAGCAGCTTGGTCGCACAAGAGACCCAGTACTTC.

The V call is TRBV7-8, the J call TRBJ2-2; the match to TRBD1 covers 8 bases. V lost 5 bases, J lost 5 bases, and 7 bases stayed unmatched. Germline loops: CDR1 SGHVS, CDR2 FQNEAQ. This CDR3 spans 15 amino acids. The CDR3 protein is CASSLRTGYTGELFF. The CDR3 DNA follows: TGTGCCAGCAGCCTCCGGACAGGGTATACCGGGGAGCTGTTTTTT.

The V and J genes are TRBV11-2 and TRBJ1-2; unclear D gene. The CDR3 runs 14 residues. Germline V gene data show CDR1 as SGHAT and CDR2 as FQNNGV. Trimming took 3 bases from V and 0 from J, leaving 8 bases between them. The chain's CDR3 is CASSLAGSNYGYTF. DNA of the CDR3: TGTGCCAGCAGCTTGGCCGGGTCTAACTATGGCTACACCTTC.

The chain couples TRBV4-1 to TRBJ1-1, with D unclear. This CDR3 is built from 15 residues. Germline V gene sequence: CDR1 MGHRA, CDR2 YSYEKL. V lost 0 bases and J lost 2, with 10 bases in between. CDR3 protein: CASSQDLGRNTEAFF. The CDR3 bases are TGCGCCAGCAGCCAAGATCTTGGCCGAAACACTGAAGCTTTCTTT.

The chain combines TRBV30 with TRBJ2-5; 8 bases line up with TRBD1. V gave up 3 bases and J gave up 5 bases; unmatched junction bases: 8. This CDR3 has 14 amino acids. Germline loops: CDR1 GTSNPN, CDR2 SVGIG (reference sequence). The CDR3 spells CAWRYRGKGETQYF. The DNA for the CDR3 is TGTGCCTGGAGGTACAGGGGGAAGGGCGAGACCCAGTACTTC.

This CDR3 is CAWGKDRDDQPQHF. For the CDR3, the DNA is TGTGCCTGGGGTAAAGACAGGGACGATCAGCCCCAGCATTTT. The chain employs TRBV30 and TRBJ1-5; 7 bases map to TRBD1. The CDR3 extends over 14 amino acids. Unmatched junction bases numbered 9, after V lost 5 bases and J lost 5 bases. Germline assignment: CDR1 GTSNPN and CDR2 SVGIG (reference sequence).

This chain uses TRBV19 with TRBJ1-5; 10 positions agree with TRBD1. Looked up from germline, CDR1 is LNHDA and CDR2 is SQIVND (reference sequence). The CDR3 loop spans 19 amino acids. V trimming: 6 bases; J trimming: 0 bases; junction bases outside the gene matches: 14. CDR3 in DNA: TGTGCCAGTAGAAACGACAGGGGGCGCGGGGAGTATAGCAATCAGCCCCAGCATTTT. It specifies CASRNDRGRGEYSNQPQHF. The entire variable domain, with the rest obtained from reference TRBV19 and TRBJ1-5, is as follows: DGGITQSPKYLFRKEGQNVTLSCEQNLNHDAMYWYRQDPGQGLRLIYYSQIVNDFQKGDIAEGYSVSREKKESFPLTVTSAQKNPTAFYLCASRNDRGRGEYSNQPQHFGDGTRLSIL.

This chain links TRBV30 with TRBJ1-3; 9 positions match TRBD1. From germline, CDR1 is GTSNPN and CDR2 SVGIG (reference sequence). V trimming: 1 base; J trimming: 5 bases; junction bases outside the gene matches: 6. The CDR3 has 15 residues. The CDR3: CAWSASDRGRNTIYF. CDR3 nucleotide sequence: TGTGCCTGGAGTGCCTCGGACAGGGGCAGAAACACCATATATTTT.

The rearrangement joins TRBV20-1 to TRBJ2-7; D is uncertain. V was cut by 3 bases and J by 6 bases, with 9 bases left in between. There are 11 residues in the CDR3. The germline gives CDR1 DFQATT, CDR2 SNEGSKA (reference sequence). Here the CDR3 reads CSARGKAEQYF. The CDR3 DNA reads as TGCAGTGCTAGGGGGAAGGCCGAGCAGTACTTC.

J is TRBJ2-1 and V is TRBV13; 11 bases are shared with TRBD2. The CDR3 runs to 16 residues. The V gene's germline CDR1 is PRHDT and CDR2 FYEKMQ (reference sequence). V lost 5 bases to trimming and J lost 4 bases; unmatched junction nucleotides: 7. The CDR3 coding sequence is TGTGCCAGCAGCCCACTAGCGGGAGTGAGGTACAATGAGCAGTTCTTC. It translates to CASSPLAGVRYNEQFF. Supplemented by reference TRBV13 and TRBJ2-1, the full variable domain reads AAGVIQSPRHLIKEKRETATLKCYPIPRHDTVYWYQQGPGQDPQFLISFYEKMQSDKGSIPDRFSAQQFSDYHSELNMSSLELGDSALYFCASSPLAGVRYNEQFFGPGTRLTVL.